This TCR beta chain is drawn from a study of Ad26.COV2.S vaccination and SARS-CoV-2 variants. This CDR3 spans 13 amino acids. V lost 7 bases and J 5 bases, leaving 12 bases between the germline ends. Germline V lookup: CDR1 LNHDA, CDR2 SQIVND (reference sequence). The treatment here: some 20 received Ad26.COV2.S at low or high dose, single or two shots; 5 received placebo; per-sample allocation not given. Sampling took place 63 days after the first vaccine or placebo injection. TCRdb keeps only in-frame clones here, not all; method: immunoSEQ multiplex PCR. The sample consists of a few hundred thousand clones, 90% of them appearing once.

The material sequenced was peripheral blood, taken in a trial of Ad26.COV2.S vaccine versus placebo. The TCR originated in a person between 18 and 60 years old who received the Ad26.COV2.S COVID-19 vaccine or a placebo. J is TRBJ1-5 and V is TRBV19; D remains ambiguous. The CDR3 region is CASNDGFDQPQHF. The CDR3 nucleotides read TGTGCCAGTAACGACGGGTTTGATCAGCCCCAGCATTTT. The variable domain in full, with the rest retrieved from reference TRBV19 and TRBJ1-5, is DGGITQSPKYLFRKEGQNVTLSCEQNLNHDAMYWYRQDPGQGLRLIYYSQIVNDFQKGDIAEGYSVSREKKESFPLTVTSAQKNPTAFYLCASNDGFDQPQHFGDGTRLSIL.